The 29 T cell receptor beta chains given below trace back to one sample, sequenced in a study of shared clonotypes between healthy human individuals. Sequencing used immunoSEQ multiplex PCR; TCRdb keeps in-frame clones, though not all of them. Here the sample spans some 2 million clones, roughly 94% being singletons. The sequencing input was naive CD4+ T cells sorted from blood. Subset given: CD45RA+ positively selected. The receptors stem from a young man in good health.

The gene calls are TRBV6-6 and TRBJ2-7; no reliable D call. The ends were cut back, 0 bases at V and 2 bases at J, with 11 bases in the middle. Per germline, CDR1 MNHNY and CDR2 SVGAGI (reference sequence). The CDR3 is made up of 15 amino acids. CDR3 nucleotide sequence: TGTGCCAGCAGTTACTCCCGAGGAAGTGCCTACGAGCAGTACTTC. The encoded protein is CASSYSRGSAYEQYF.

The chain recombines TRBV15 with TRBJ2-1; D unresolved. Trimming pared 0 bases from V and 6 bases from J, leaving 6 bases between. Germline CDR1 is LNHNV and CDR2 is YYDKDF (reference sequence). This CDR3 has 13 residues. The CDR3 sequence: CATSRDLVNEQFF. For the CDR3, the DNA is TGTGCCACCAGCAGAGATCTAGTCAATGAGCAGTTCTTC.

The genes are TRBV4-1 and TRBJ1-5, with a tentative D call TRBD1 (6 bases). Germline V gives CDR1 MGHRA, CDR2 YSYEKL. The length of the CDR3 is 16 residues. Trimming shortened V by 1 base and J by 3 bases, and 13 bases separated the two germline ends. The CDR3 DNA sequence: TGCGCCAGCAGCCAAGGGGGGCGGGGTGACAATCAGCCCCAGCATTTT. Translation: CASSQGGRGDNQPQHF.

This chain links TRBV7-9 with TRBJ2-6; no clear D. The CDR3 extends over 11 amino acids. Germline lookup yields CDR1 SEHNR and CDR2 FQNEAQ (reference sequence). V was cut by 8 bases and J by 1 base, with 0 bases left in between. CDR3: CASSGANVLTF. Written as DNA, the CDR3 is TGTGCCAGCTCTGGGGCCAACGTCCTGACTTTC.

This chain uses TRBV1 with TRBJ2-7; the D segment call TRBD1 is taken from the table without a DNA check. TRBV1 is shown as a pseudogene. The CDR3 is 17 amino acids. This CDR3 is CTSSQGRHGTGHYEQYF. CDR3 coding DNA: TGCACCAGCAGCCAAGGTCGCCACGGGACAGGGCACTACGAGCAGTACTTC.

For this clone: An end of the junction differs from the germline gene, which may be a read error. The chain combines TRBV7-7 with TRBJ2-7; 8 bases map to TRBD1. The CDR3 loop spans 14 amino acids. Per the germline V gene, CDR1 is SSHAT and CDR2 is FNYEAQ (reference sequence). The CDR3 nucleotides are TGTGCTAGCAGCCGCGGGACAGGCGCCTACGAGCAGTACTTC. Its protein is CASSRGTGAYEQYF.

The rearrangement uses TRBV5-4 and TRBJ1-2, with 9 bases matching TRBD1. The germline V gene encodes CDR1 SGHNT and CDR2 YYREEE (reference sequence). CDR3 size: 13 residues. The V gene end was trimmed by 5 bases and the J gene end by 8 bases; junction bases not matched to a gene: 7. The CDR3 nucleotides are TGTGCCAGCAGTTTTGACAGGGGGGACGGCTACACCTTC. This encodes CASSFDRGDGYTF.

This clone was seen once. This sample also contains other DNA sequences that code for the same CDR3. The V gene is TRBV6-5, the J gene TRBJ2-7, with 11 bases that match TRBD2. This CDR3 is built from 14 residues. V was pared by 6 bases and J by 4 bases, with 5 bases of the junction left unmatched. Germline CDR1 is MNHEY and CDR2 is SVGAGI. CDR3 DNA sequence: TGTGCCAGCAGCCTACTAGCGGGAGATTACGAGCAGTACTTC. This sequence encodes CASSLLAGDYEQYF.

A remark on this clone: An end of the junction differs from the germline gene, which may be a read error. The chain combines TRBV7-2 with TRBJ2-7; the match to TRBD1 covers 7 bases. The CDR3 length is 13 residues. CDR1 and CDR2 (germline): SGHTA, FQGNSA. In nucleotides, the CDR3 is TGTGCCAGCAGCTCCAGTATCGCAGGGGGTTTGGACTTC. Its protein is CASSSSIAGGLDF.

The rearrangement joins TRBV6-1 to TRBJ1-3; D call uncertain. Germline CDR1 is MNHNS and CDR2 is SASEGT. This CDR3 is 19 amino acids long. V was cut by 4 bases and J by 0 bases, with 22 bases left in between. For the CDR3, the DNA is TGTGCCAGCAGTGGACCCCCTTCACCCCGTCCCCTCTCTGGAAACACCATATATTTT. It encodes CASSGPPSPRPLSGNTIYF.

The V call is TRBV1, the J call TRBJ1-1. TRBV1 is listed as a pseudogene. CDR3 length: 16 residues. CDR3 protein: CTSSQDGGPRSTEAFF. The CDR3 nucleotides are TGCACCAGCAGCCAAGATGGAGGGCCCCGAAGCACTGAAGCTTTCTTT.

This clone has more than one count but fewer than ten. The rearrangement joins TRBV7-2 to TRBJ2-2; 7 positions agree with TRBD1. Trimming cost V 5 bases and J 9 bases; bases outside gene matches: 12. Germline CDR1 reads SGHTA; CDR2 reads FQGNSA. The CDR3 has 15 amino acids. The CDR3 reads CASSTPGQAPRELFF. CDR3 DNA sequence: TGTGCCAGCAGCACACCCGGACAGGCCCCCCGGGAGCTGTTTTTT.

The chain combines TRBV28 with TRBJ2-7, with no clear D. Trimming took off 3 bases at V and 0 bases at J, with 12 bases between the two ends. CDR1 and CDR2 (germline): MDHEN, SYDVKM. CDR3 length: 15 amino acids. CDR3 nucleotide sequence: TGTGCCAGCAGTTTCGGCCCATCCTTCTCCTACGAGCAGTACTTC. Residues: CASSFGPSFSYEQYF.

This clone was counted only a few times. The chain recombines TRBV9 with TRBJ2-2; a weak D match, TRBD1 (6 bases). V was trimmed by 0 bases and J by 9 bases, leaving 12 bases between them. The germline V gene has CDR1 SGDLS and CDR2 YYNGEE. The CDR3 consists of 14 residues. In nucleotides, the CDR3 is TGTGCCAGCAGCGTAGCCCAGGGGAACCGGGAGCTGTTTTTT. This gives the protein CASSVAQGNRELFF.

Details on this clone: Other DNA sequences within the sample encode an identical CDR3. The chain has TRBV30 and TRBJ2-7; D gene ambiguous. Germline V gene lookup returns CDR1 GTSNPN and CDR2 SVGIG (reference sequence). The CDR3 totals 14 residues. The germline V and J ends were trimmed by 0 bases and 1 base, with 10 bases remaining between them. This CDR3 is CAWSVGGTSYEQYF. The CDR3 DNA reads TGTGCCTGGAGTGTAGGTGGAACATCCTACGAGCAGTACTTC.

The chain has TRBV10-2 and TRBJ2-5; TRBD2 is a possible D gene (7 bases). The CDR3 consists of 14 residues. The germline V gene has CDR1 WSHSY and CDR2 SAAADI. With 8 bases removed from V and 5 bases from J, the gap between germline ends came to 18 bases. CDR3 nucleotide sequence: TGCGCCAGCCAGGGGAAGACTAGCTATGAGACCCAGTACTTC. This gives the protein CASQGKTSYETQYF.

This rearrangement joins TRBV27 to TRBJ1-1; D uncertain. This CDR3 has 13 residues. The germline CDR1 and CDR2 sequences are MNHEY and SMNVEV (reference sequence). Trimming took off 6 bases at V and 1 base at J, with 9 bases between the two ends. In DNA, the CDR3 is TGTGCCAGCAGCCAAAGGGAGAACACTGAAGCTTTCTTT. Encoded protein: CASSQRENTEAFF.

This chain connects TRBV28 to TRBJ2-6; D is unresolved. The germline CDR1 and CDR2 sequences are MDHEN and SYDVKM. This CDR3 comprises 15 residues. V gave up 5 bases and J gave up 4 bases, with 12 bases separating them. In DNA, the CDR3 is TGTGCCAGCAGTGTGGCCCTGTCCGGGGCCAACGTCCTGACTTTC. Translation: CASSVALSGANVLTF.

The CDR3 bases are TGTGCCTGGCGGCGAATACAGGGGTCTAGGGAGACCCAGTACTTC. Translating gives CAWRRIQGSRETQYF. The chain has TRBV30 and TRBJ2-5; the match to TRBD1 covers 7 bases. The junction had 14 bases not matched to a gene; V was cut back by 5 bases and J by 5 bases. This CDR3 is 15 amino acids long. Looked up from germline, CDR1 is GTSNPN and CDR2 is SVGIG (reference sequence).

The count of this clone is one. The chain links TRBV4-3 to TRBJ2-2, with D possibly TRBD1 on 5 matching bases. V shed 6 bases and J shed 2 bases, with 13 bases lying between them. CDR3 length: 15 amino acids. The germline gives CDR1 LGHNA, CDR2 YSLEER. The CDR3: CASRDRQINTGELFF. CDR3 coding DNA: TGCGCCAGCAGGGACCGACAGATTAACACCGGGGAGCTGTTTTTT.

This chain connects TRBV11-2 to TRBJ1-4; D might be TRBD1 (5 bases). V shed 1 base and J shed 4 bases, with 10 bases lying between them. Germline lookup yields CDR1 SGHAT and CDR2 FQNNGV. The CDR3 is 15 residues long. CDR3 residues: CASSLVGGGNEKLFF. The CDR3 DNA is TGTGCCAGCAGCTTAGTTGGCGGGGGTAATGAAAAACTGTTTTTT.

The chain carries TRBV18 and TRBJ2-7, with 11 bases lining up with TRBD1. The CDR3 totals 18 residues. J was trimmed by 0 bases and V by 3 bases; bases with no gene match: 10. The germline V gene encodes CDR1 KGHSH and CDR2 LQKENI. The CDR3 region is CASSPSPGQGGSSYEQYF. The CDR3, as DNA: TGTGCCAGCTCACCCTCACCGGGACAGGGGGGGAGCTCCTACGAGCAGTACTTC.

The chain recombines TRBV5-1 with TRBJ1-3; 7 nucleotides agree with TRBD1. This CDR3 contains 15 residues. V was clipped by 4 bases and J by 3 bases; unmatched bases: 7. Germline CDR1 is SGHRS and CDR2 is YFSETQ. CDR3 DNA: TGCGCCAGCAGCCCCGGGACAGCCCTTGGAAACACCATATATTTT. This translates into CASSPGTALGNTIYF.

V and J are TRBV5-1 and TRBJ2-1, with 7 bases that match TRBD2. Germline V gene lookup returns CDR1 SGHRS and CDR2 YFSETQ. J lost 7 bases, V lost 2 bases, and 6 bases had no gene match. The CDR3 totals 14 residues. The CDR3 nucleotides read TGCGCCAGCAGCTTACCGGGGGGTGTAAATGAGCAGTTCTTC. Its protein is CASSLPGGVNEQFF.

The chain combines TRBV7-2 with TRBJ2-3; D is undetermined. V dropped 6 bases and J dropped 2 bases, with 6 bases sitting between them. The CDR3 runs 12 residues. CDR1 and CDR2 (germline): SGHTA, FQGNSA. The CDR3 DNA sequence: TGTGCCAGCAGTCCGACCACAGATACGCAGTATTTT. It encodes CASSPTTDTQYF.

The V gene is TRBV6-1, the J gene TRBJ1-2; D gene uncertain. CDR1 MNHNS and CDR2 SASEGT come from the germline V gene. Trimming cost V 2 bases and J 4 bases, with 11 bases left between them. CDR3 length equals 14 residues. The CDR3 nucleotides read TGTGCCAGCAGTGAACGGGGAATCGGCTATGGCTACACCTTC. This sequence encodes CASSERGIGYGYTF.

CDR3 region: CASSRGQGLSYEQYF. DNA of the CDR3: TGTGCCAGCAGCCGCGGACAGGGCCTATCCTACGAGCAGTACTTC. This chain joins TRBV6-5 and TRBJ2-7, with 8 bases matching TRBD1. Germline CDR1 is MNHEY and CDR2 is SVGAGI. The CDR3 is 15 amino acids. V trimming: 6 bases; J trimming: 1 base; junction bases outside the gene matches: 8.

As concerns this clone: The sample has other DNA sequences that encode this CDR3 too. This chain's CDR3 is CAWSPMADTQYF. The CDR3 DNA reads TGTGCCTGGAGCCCGATGGCAGATACGCAGTATTTT. The rearrangement uses TRBV30 and TRBJ2-3; D gene unclear. Between the trimmed V and J ends, which lost 3 bases and 4 bases, there was a span of 8 bases. The germline gives CDR1 GTSNPN, CDR2 SVGIG (reference sequence). The CDR3 is 12 amino acids. Together with reference TRBV30 and TRBJ2-3, the CDR3 gives the full variable domain: SQTIHQWPATLVQPVGSPLSLECTVEGTSNPNLYWYRQAAGRGLQLLFYSVGIGQISSEVPQNLSASRPQDRQFILSSKKLLLSDSGFYLCAWSPMADTQYFGPGTRLTVL.

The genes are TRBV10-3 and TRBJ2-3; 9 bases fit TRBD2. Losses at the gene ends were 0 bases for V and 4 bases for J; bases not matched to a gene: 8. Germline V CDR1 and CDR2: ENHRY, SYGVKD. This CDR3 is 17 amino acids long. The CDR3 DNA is TGTGCCATCAGTGAGTCTGGGCCTAGCGGGAACGCAGATACGCAGTATTTT. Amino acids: CAISESGPSGNADTQYF.